This T cell receptor (beta chain) was captured by sequencing in a study of CD4 T cells in relation to SARS-CoV-2 and coronaviruses (dated by TCRdb to the early 2020s). About the full investigation: A median age of around 37 years, with a range of about 21 to 72 years, was recorded for the full convalescent cohort of 12 to 13 patients. Samples from a few pre-COVID donors and the naive versus memory experiments were sequenced with the Adaptive Biotechnologies TCR-sequencing kit; other data were Illumina-based. The study assessed, at the TCR clonotype level, memory CD4+ T cell crossreactivity between SARS-CoV-2 and common cold coronavirus spike proteins. Of the roughly twelve convalescent patients, 8 were male and 4 were female, and two of the subjects were Hispanic. Expansion assays from other donors in the study were sequenced with a different, Illumina-based TCR-beta assay. Using patient-derived lymphoblastoid cell lines, the shared crossreactive spike epitopes were mapped to their HLA restriction. The paper's findings and limits, for the study overall: Sequencing naive versus memory cells indicated that the assay picks up memory recall responses, not primary responses primed during culture. Because the crossreactivity analysis focused on spike protein, crossreactivity against other viral proteins was not assessed. No donor contributed both pre-pandemic and post-infection samples, which limited tracing the source of pre-existing responses. The study was constrained by small numbers of patients and of tested TCRs. Significantly weaker SARS-CoV-2-driven expansion was shown by crossreactive clones than by monoreactive clones, consistent with antigenic imprinting. In approximately 60% of donors, memory CD4+ clonotypes turned up that crossrecognized SARS-CoV-2 and at least one common cold coronavirus spike.

Naive and memory CD4+ T cells were separated from cryopreserved PBMCs by CD4 enrichment followed by EasySep naive CD4+ T cell enrichment. Ficoll-Paque PLUS gradient centrifugation was used to isolate PBMCs from leukapheresis product or whole blood. PBMCs were either cryopreserved at -140 degrees C or used fresh in the expansion assay. The QIAamp Micro DNA Kit was used to extract genomic DNA from the CD4+ T cells. Remarks on this clone: The antigen this receptor binds is unknown. Per-nucleotide qualities are absent, and no much larger clonotype sits a single base away.

Deep-resolution immunoSEQ TCR-beta sequencing was performed on DNA from uncultured naive and memory CD4+ T cells. The authors' analysis ran thus. During preprocessing, nonproductive sequences were discarded, as were any CDR3s that did not begin with C, did not end with F or W, or were shorter than 7 amino acids. Cultured and uncultured naive and memory CD4+ repertoires were searched for CDR3s previously identified as spike- and CEF-reactive. After three terminal residues were trimmed from each end, CDR3 homology was quantified as pairwise Levenshtein distance using the stringdist R package. This immuneACCESS table, as held by TCRdb, lists in-frame sequences with V and J called but not all clones. Of the missing ones, under half trace to an unresolved V gene in checked studies; the others have no known cause. The V and J calls and clone size come from that table; D and trimming were worked out from the DNA. In all, the sample holds about 54,000 clones, and 92% of those were seen once. About 0.4% of the sample lies in the top ten.

The receptor comes from an adult with COVID-19. Sequenced input: naive CD4+ T cells from PBMCs. The sample's cell subset or site label is to be understood as: naive CD4+ T cells isolated by negative enrichment.

In nucleotides, the sequence is TGTGCCACCAGTGATTTCCAAAATCAGCCCCAGCATTTT. Translated, it reads CATSDFQNQPQHF. The chain uses TRBV24-1 and TRBJ1-5, with the D gene uncertain. In the germline V gene, CDR1 corresponds to KGHDR and CDR2 to SFDVKD. Between the V and J ends, shortened by 1 base and 4 bases respectively, the junction contains 4 bases. The CDR3 numbers 13 residues from cysteine through phenylalanine. Only the CDR3 region is kept as DNA, spanning 39 bases read in frame from base 1.